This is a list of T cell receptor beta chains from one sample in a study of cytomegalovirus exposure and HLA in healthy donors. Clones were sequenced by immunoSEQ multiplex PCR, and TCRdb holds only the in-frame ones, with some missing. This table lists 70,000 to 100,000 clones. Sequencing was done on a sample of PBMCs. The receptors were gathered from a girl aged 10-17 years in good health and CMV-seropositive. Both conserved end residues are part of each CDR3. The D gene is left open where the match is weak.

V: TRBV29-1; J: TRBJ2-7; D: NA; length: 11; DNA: TGCAGCGCCGGAGAGGGTTGGGAGCAGTACTTC; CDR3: CSAGEGWEQYF
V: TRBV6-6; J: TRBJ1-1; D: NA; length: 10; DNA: TGTGCCAGCATTGGGGGGGAAGCTTTCTTT; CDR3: CASIGGEAFF
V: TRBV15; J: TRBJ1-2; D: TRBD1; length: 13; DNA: TGTGCCACCAGCAGAACAGGGGTGGGTGGCTACACCTTC; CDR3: CATSRTGVGGYTF
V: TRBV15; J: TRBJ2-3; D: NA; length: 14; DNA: TGTGCCACCAGCAGAGATGGAAGACAGGATACGCAGTATTTT; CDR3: CATSRDGRQDTQYF
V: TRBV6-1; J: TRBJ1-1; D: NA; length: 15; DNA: TGTGCCAGCAGTGATCCCGGGATCGGGGACACTGAAGCTTTCTTT; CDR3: CASSDPGIGDTEAFF
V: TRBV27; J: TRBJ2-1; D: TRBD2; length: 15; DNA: TGTGCCAGCAGAATGGAGCGGGGGTCCTACAATGAGCAGTTCTTC; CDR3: CASRMERGSYNEQFF
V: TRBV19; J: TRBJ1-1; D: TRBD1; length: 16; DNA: TGTGCCAGTAGTATAGCCCCGGGGACAGTGAACACTGAAGCTTTCTTT; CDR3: CASSIAPGTVNTEAFF
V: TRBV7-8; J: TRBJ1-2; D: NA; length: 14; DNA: TGTGCCAGCAGCTTATCTCAGGGACTCTATGGCTACACCTTC; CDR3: CASSLSQGLYGYTF
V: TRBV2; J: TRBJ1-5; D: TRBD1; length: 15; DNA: TGTGCCAGCAGTGAAGACAGGGGAAGGGAGCAGCCCCAGCATTTT; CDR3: CASSEDRGREQPQHF
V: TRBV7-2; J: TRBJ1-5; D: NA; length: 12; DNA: TGTGCCAGCAGCGAACAGGGACAGCCCCAGCATTTT; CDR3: CASSEQGQPQHF
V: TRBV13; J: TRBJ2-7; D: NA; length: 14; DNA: TGTGCCAGTAGCATAGGACAAGAATTCTACGAGCAGTACTTC; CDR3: CASSIGQEFYEQYF
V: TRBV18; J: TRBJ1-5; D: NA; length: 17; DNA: TGTGCCAGCTCACCACCGGGACAATACTCTCGGGGTCAGCCCCAGCATTTT; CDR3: CASSPPGQYSRGQPQHF
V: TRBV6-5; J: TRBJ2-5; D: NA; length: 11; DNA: TGTGCCAGCAGTTATTCTGAGACCCAGTACTTC; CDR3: CASSYSETQYF
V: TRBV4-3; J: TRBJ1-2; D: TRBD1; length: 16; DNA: TGCGCCAGCAGCCAAGAAGTTGGGCAGGGGGAATATGGCTACACCTTC; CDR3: CASSQEVGQGEYGYTF
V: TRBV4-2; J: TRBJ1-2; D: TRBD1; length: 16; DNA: TGTGCCAGCAGCCAAGAAGGGAGCGGACAGGGATGGAGCTACACCTTC; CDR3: CASSQEGSGQGWSYTF
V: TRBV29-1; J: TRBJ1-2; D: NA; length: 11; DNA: TGCAGCGTTCAGGCCAACTATGGCTACACCTTC; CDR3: CSVQANYGYTF
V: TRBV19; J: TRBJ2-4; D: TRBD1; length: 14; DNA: TGTGCCAGTAGTAGGGGGACAGGGGGGAACATTCAGTACTTC; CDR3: CASSRGTGGNIQYF
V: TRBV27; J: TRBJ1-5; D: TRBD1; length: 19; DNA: TGTGCCAGCAGTCCCCAGGGGGGTAGGGTAGGCCTCAGCAATCAGCCCCAGCATTTT; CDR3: CASSPQGGRVGLSNQPQHF
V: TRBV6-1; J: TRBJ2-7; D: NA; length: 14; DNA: TGTGCCAGCAGTGAAGGCCAGGGAGGATACGAGCAGTACTTC; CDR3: CASSEGQGGYEQYF
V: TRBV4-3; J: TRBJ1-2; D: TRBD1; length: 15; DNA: TGCGCCAGCAGCCAAGAAACAGGGGTAATCTATGGCTACACCTTC; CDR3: CASSQETGVIYGYTF
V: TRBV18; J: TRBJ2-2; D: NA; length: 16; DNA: TGTGCCAGCTCACCGGGATCCGGGACACTGCCTTTGGAGCTGTTTTTT; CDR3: CASSPGSGTLPLELFF
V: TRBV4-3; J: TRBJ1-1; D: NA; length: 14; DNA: TGCGCCAGCAGCCAAGCCCAGGGGAACACTGAAGCTTTCTTT; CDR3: CASSQAQGNTEAFF
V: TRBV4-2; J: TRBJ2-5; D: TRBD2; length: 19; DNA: TGTGCCAGCAGCCAAGTGGTAGGGCTAGCGGGGGGGGCTGGAGAGACCCAGTACTTC; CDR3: CASSQVVGLAGGAGETQYF
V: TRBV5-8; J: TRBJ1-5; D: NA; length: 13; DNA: TGTGCCAGCAGCTTGACGGTCGGTCAGCCCCAGCATTTT; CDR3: CASSLTVGQPQHF
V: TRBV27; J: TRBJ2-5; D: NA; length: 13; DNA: TGTGCCAGCAGTCGGAGTGGGGAGGAGACCCAGTACTTC; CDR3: CASSRSGEETQYF
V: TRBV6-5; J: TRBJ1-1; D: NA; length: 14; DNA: TGTGCCAGCAGTGTACGTATAGGGGACACTGAAGCTTTCTTT; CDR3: CASSVRIGDTEAFF
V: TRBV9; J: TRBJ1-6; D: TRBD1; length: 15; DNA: TGTGCCAGCAGCGTAGCCGACAGGGTTACTTCACCCCTCCACTTT; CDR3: CASSVADRVTSPLHF
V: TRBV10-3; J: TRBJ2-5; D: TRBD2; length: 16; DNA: TGTGCCATCAGTGAGTCGAGACTAGCGGGGCAAGAGACCCAGTACTTC; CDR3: CAISESRLAGQETQYF
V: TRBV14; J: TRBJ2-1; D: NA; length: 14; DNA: TGTGCCAGCAGACAAATGGGGCCCGACAATGAGCAGTTCTTC; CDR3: CASRQMGPDNEQFF
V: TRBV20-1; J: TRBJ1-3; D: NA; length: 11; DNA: TGCAGTGCTAGCAATCCGGGACACACAGTGTTT; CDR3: CSASNPGHTVF
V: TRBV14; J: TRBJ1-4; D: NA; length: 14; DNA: TGTGCCAGCAGCCAAACAGGTCATAATGAAAAACTGTTTTTT; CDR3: CASSQTGHNEKLFF
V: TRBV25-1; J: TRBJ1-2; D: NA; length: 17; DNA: TGTGCCAGCAGTGGATCTTATCGGACGGGGGGCGGTAGTGGCTACACCTTC; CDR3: CASSGSYRTGGGSGYTF
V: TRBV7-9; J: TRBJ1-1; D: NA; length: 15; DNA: TGTGCCAGCAGCTTAGGGGCTAGAGGGAACGAGAAAGCTTTCTTT; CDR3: CASSLGARGNEKAFF
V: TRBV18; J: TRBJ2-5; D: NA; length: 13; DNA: TGTGCCAGCTCACAACCCAACGGGAAGACCCAGTACTTC; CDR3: CASSQPNGKTQYF
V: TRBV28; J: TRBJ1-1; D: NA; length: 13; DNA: TGTGCCACACACAGCCTTATGAACACTGAAGCTTTCTTT; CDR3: CATHSLMNTEAFF
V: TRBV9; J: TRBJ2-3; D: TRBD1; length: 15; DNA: TGTGCCAGCAGCCCCCAGACAGGGACAGGAGATACGCAGTATTTT; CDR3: CASSPQTGTGDTQYF
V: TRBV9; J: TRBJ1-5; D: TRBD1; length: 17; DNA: TGTGCCAGCAGCGCCCGACAGGGGGCTGTCAGCAATCAGCCCCAGCATTTT; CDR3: CASSARQGAVSNQPQHF
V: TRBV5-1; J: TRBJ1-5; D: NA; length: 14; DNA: TGCGCCAGCAGCCCGGGGGGAGGCAATCAGCCCCAGCATTTT; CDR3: CASSPGGGNQPQHF
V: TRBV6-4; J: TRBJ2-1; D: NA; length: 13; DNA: TGTGCCAGCAGTGACGGAGGGAACAATGAGCAGTTCTTC; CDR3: CASSDGGNNEQFF